This paragraph reports one TCR beta chain. Its antigen remains unidentified. The data stem from a study of identical twins. Overall study results and limits: Carriage of fewer insertions was seen in abundant cord blood beta clonotypes, whereas memory repertoires showed none. Excess sharing by twins proved weaker in beta out-of-frame sequences.

Unique molecular identifiers were in the cDNA, with template-switch universal primer binding. TCRdb used MiXCR to reprocess the 5' RACE reads, holding one entry per CDR3 protein. Altogether about 530,000 distinct CDR3 sequences are present, about 22% being singletons, with the ten largest covering approximately 0.5%. Looked up from germline, CDR1 is DFQATT and CDR2 is SNEGSKA (reference sequence). V gave up 2 bases and J gave up 5 bases, with 10 bases separating them. This CDR3 comprises 13 residues. The sample was also linked to a second study, of yellow fever vaccine responses in identical twins. That source notes: Twins reportedly appeared to share part of their vaccine T cell response while keeping part individual.

This TCR was sampled from a woman aged 18 to 35 in good health. Specimen: CD4+ T cells sorted from blood. The chain has TRBV20-1 and TRBJ2-1; D might be TRBD2 (5 bases). CDR3 amino acids: CSARKDSDNEQFF. DNA of the CDR3: TGCAGTGCTAGAAAGGACTCAGACAATGAGCAGTTCTTC.